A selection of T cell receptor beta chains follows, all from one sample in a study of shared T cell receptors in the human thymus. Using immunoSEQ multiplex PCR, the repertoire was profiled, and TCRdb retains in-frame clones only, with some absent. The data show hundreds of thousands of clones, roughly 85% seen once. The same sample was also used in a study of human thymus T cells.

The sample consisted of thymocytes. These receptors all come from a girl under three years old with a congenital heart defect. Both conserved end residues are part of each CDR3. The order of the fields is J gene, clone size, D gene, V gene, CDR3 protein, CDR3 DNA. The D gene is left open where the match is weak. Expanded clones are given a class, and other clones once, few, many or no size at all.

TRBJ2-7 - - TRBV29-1 CSVTTFPQGLGEQYF TGCAGCGTTACCACATTTCCCCAGGGGCTGGGTGAGCAGTACTTC
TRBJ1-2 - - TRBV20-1 CSARDGGPSTF TGCAGTGCTAGAGATGGGGGCCCCTCCACCTTC
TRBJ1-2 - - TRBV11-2 CASSPGGGGGYTF TGTGCCAGCAGCCCTGGGGGGGGTGGGGGCTACACCTTC
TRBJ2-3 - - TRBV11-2 CASSLVSQGICIPDTQYF TGTGCCAGCAGCTTAGTTTCCCAGGGAATTTGTATTCCAGATACGCAGTATTTT
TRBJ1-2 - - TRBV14 CASSQDIVRGRDYGYTF TGTGCCAGCAGCCAAGATATAGTCCGGGGAAGGGACTATGGCTACACCTTC
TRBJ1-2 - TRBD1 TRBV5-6 CASSADRQGNYGYTF TGTGCCAGCAGCGCCGACAGACAGGGCAACTATGGCTACACCTTC
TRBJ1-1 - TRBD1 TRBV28 CASNPPQGARFSRWEAFF TGTGCCAGCAATCCACCTCAGGGGGCCCGTTTTTCTAGGTGGGAAGCTTTCTTT
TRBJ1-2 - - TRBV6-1 CASRNRDTANYGYPF TGTGCCAGCAGGAACCGGGACACAGCTAACTATGGCTACCCCTTC
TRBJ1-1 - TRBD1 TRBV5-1 CASSSDRDADTEAFF TGCGCCAGCAGCAGTGACAGGGACGCCGACACTGAAGCTTTCTTT
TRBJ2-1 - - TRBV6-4 CASSNLRGTGSDEQFF TGTGCCAGCAGCAATCTCAGGGGAACGGGTTCGGATGAGCAGTTCTTC
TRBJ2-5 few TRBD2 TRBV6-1 CASSESASGGIQETQYF TGTGCCAGCAGTGAATCCGCTAGCGGGGGGATTCAAGAGACCCAGTACTTC
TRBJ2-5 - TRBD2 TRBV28 CASSLRTSVNLETQYF TGTGCCAGCAGTTTAAGGACTAGCGTGAACCTTGAGACCCAGTACTTC
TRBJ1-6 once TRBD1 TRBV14 CASSQVGTGLNNSPLHF TGTGCCAGCAGCCAAGTCGGGACAGGACTAAATAATTCACCCCTCCACTTT
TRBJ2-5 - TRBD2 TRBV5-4 CASSSRTSGGQETQYF TGTGCCAGCAGCTCCCGGACTAGCGGGGGGCAAGAGACCCAGTACTTC
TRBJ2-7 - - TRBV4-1 CASSRPDSESYEQYF TGCGCCAGCAGCCGACCGGACAGCGAATCCTACGAGCAGTACTTC
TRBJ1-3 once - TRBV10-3 CAISAGGSYSGNTIYF TGTGCCATCAGTGCTGGGGGCAGCTACTCTGGAAACACCATATATTTT
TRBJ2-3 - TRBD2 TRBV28 CASSAGLVSTDTQYF TGTGCCAGCAGTGCCGGACTAGTAAGCACAGATACGCAGTATTTT
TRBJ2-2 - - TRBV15 CATSRKLRGIGTGELFF TGTGCCACCAGCAGAAAACTCAGGGGAATAGGCACCGGGGAGCTGTTTTTT
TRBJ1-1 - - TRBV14 CASSQERSVQTEAFF TGTGCCAGCAGCCAAGAGAGGTCGGTTCAGACTGAAGCTTTCTTT
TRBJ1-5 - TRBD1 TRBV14 CASSLQGVNQPQHF TGTGCCAGCAGCTTACAGGGGGTTAATCAGCCCCAGCATTTT
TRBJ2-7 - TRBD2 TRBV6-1 CASSLAGTYEQYF TGTGCCAGCAGTCTAGCGGGGACGTACGAGCAGTACTTC
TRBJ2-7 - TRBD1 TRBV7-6 CASSLVPSGQPYPPYEQYF TGTGCCAGCAGCTTAGTACCTTCGGGACAGCCATACCCCCCCTACGAGCAGTACTTC
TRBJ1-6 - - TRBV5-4 CASSAHAAGVLHF TGTGCCAGCAGCGCGCACGCAGCAGGGGTCCTCCACTTT
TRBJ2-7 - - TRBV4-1 CASSRAGVGPTYEQYF TGCGCCAGCAGCCGAGCAGGGGTGGGTCCCACCTACGAGCAGTACTTC
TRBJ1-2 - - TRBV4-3 CASSRALRYGYTF TGCGCCAGCAGCCGGGCTCTCCGCTATGGCTACACCTTC
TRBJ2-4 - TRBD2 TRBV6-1 CASSATSGLPYENIQYF TGTGCCAGCAGTGCGACGTCGGGACTACCTTACGAAAACATTCAGTACTTC
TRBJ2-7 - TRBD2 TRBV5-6 CASRGERGTSYEQYF TGTGCCAGCAGGGGGGAGCGGGGGACCTCCTACGAGCAGTACTTC
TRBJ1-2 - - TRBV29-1 CSVDFGREDGYTF TGCAGCGTTGATTTTGGCAGGGAAGATGGCTACACCTTC
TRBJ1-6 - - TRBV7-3 CASSLGGHFNSPLHF TGTGCCAGCAGCTTAGGCGGACACTTTAATTCACCCCTCCACTTT
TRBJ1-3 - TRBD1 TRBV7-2 CASSQGASLGTIYF TGTGCCAGCTCCCAGGGGGCCTCATTGGGCACCATATATTTT
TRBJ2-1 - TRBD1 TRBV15 CATSLKQGDKYNEQFF TGTGCCACCAGTCTGAAACAGGGGGACAAATACAATGAGCAGTTCTTC
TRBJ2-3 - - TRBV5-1 CASSLGSTADTQYF TGCGCCAGCAGCTTGGGGTCTACAGCAGATACGCAGTATTTT
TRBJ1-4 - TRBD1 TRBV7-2 CASSLGQGATELNEKLFF TGTGCCAGCAGCTTAGGGCAGGGGGCAACTGAACTAAATGAAAAACTGTTTTTT
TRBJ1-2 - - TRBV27 CASSLSGRPYGYTF TGTGCCAGCAGTTTATCCGGCAGGCCTTATGGCTACACCTTC
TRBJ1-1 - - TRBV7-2 CASSRSGGAGAFF TGTGCCAGCAGCCGTAGTGGGGGCGCGGGTGCTTTCTTT
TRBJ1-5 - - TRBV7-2 CASSLEDRRDQPQHF TGTGCCAGCAGCTTAGAAGACAGGCGGGATCAGCCCCAGCATTTT
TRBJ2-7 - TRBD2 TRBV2 CASKQGLAGGNYEQYF TGTGCCAGCAAACAGGGACTAGCGGGGGGAAACTACGAGCAGTACTTC
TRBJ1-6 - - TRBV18 CASSPPPGRDNSPLHF TGTGCCAGCTCACCACCTCCGGGGAGGGATAATTCACCCCTCCACTTT
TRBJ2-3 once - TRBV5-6 CASSLRDSDTQYF TGTGCCAGCAGCTTGAGAGATTCGGATACGCAGTATTTT
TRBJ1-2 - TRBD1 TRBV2 CASRDRGEGYTF TGTGCCAGCAGGGACAGGGGGGAGGGCTACACCTTC